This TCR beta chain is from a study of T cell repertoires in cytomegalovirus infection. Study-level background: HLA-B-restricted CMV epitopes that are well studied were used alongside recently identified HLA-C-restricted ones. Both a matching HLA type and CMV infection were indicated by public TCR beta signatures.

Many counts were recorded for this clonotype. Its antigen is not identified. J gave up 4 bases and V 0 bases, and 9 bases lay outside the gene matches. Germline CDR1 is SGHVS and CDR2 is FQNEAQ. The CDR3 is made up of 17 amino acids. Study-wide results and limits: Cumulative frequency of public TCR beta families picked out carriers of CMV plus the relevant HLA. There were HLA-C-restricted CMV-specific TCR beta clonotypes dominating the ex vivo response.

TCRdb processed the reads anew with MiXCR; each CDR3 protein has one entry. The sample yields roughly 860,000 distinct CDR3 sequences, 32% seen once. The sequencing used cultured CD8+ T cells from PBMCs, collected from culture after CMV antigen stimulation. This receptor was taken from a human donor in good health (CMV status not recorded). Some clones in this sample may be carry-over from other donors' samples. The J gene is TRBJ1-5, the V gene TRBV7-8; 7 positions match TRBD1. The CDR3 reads CASSLAPGTATNQPQHF. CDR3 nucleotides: TGTGCCAGCAGCTTAGCCCCCGGGACAGCGACTAATCAGCCCCAGCATTTT.